This entry lists 4 T cell receptor beta chains sequenced from one sample in a study of T cell responses to AZD1222 COVID-19 vaccine. The data were produced by immunoSEQ multiplex PCR, yet TCRdb's version contains in-frame clones alone and is incomplete. Of 98,000 or so clones listed, 88% were seen once; the top ten hold around 9.4%. This specimen consisted of peripheral blood, obtained on day 0 of AZD1222 vaccination. The receptors were gathered from an adult in good health.

The chain has TRBV9 and TRBJ1-1, with D perhaps TRBD1 (5 bases). The V end lost 4 bases, the J end lost 7 bases, and 14 bases lay between the germline ends. Germline assignment: CDR1 SGDLS and CDR2 YYNGEE. The CDR3 extends over 13 amino acids. CDR3 sequence: CASSPSGRNEAFF. The CDR3, as DNA: TGTGCCAGCAGCCCATCGGGACGGAATGAAGCTTTCTTT. The variable domain in full, completed from reference TRBV9 and TRBJ1-1, reads DSGVTQTPKHLITATGQRVTLRCSPRSGDLSVYWYQQSLDQGLQFLIQYYNGEERAKGNILERFSAQQFPDLHSELNLSSLELGDSALYFCASSPSGRNEAFFGQGTRLTVV.

This sequence joins TRBV7-2 and TRBJ2-5; 15 nucleotides match TRBD2. J was trimmed by 5 bases and V by 1 base; bases with no gene match: 8. This CDR3 comprises 18 residues. The germline V gene has CDR1 SGHTA and CDR2 FQGNSA. CDR3 sequence: CASSLGGLAGGLRETQYF. The DNA of the CDR3 is TGTGCCAGCAGCTTAGGAGGACTAGCGGGGGGGCTGAGGGAGACCCAGTACTTC.

V is TRBV5-8 and J is TRBJ1-2; D not certain. V was clipped by 3 bases and J by 4 bases, with 10 bases between them. The CDR3 contains 13 residues. Germline loops: CDR1 SGHTS, CDR2 YDEGEE. CDR3 loop: CASSSQLSYGYTF. The CDR3 coding sequence is TGTGCCAGCAGCTCACAGCTTTCCTATGGCTACACCTTC.

The chain has TRBV9 and TRBJ1-2; 8 nucleotides line up with TRBD1. Trimming at V came to 6 bases and at J to 6 bases, leaving 10 bases not matched to a gene. Germline CDR1 SGDLS, CDR2 YYNGEE. There are 14 residues in the CDR3. CDR3 DNA sequence: TGTGCCAGCACTACGTCAGGGGGCGCAAATGGCTACACCTTC. Its translation: CASTTSGGANGYTF. Full variable domain (rest looked up from reference TRBV9 and TRBJ1-2): DSGVTQTPKHLITATGQRVTLRCSPRSGDLSVYWYQQSLDQGLQFLIQYYNGEERAKGNILERFSAQQFPDLHSELNLSSLELGDSALYFCASTTSGGANGYTFGSGTRLTVV.